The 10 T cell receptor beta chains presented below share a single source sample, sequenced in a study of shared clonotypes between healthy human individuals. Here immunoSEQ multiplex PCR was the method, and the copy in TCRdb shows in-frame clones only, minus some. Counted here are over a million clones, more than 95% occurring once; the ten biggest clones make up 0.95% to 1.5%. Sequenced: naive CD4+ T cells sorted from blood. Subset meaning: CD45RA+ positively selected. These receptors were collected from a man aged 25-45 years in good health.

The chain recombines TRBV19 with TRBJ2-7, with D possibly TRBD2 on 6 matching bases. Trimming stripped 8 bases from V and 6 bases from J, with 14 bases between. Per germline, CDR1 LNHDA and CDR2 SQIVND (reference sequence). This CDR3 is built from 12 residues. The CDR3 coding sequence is TGTGCCAGTGCCTACGGGAGAGGCGAGCAGTACTTC. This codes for CASAYGRGEQYF. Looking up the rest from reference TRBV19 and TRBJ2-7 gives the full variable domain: DGGITQSPKYLFRKEGQNVTLSCEQNLNHDAMYWYRQDPGQGLRLIYYSQIVNDFQKGDIAEGYSVSREKKESFPLTVTSAQKNPTAFYLCASAYGRGEQYFGPGTRLTVT.

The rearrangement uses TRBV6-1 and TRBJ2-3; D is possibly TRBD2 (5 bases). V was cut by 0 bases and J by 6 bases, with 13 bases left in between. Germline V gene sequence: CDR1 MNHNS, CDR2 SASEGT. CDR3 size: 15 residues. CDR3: CASSEAWGVADTQYF. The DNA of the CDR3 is TGTGCCAGCAGTGAAGCATGGGGAGTTGCTGATACGCAGTATTTT.

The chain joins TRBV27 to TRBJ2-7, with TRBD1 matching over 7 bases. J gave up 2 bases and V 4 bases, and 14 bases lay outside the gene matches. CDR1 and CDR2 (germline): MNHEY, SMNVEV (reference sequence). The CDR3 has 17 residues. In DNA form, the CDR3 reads TGTGCCAGCAGTTACGGATTAGGACAGGCGAAGACCTACGAGCAGTACTTC. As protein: CASSYGLGQAKTYEQYF.

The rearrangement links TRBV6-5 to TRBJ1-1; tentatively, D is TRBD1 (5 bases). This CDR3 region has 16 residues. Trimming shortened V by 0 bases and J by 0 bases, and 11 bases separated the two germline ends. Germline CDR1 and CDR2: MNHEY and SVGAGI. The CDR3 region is CASSYSMGPLNTEAFF. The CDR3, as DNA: TGTGCCAGCAGTTACTCGATGGGGCCGTTGAACACTGAAGCTTTCTTT.

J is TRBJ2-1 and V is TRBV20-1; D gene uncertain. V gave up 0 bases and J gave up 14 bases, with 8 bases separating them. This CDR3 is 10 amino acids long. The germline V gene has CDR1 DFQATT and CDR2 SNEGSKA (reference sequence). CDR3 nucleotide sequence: TGCAGTGCTAGAGATGGGCCGAAGTTCTTC. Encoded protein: CSARDGPKFF.

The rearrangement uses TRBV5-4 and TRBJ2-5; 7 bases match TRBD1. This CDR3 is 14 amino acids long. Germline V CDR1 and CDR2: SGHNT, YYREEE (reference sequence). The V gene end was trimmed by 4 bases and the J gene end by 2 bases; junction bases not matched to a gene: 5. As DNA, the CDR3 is TGTGCCAGCAGCACGAGACAGGGACAAGAGACCCAGTACTTC. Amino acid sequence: CASSTRQGQETQYF.

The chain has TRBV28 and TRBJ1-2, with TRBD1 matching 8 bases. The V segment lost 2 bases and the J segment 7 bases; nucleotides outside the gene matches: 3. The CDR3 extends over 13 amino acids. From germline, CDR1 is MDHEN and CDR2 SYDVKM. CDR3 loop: CASSLRTGLGYTF. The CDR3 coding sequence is TGTGCCAGCAGTTTACGGACAGGGCTTGGCTACACCTTC.

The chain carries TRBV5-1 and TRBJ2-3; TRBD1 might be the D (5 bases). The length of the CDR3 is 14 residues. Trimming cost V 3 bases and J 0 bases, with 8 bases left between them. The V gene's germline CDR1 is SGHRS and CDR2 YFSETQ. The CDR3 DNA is TGCGCCAGCAGCTCGGACACTAGCACAGATACGCAGTATTTT. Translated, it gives CASSSDTSTDTQYF. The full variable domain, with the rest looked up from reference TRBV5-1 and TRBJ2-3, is KAGVTQTPRYLIKTRGQQVTLSCSPISGHRSVSWYQQTPGQGLQFLFEYFSETQRNKGNFPGRFSGRQFSNSRSEMNVSTLELGDSALYLCASSSDTSTDTQYFGPGTRLTVL.

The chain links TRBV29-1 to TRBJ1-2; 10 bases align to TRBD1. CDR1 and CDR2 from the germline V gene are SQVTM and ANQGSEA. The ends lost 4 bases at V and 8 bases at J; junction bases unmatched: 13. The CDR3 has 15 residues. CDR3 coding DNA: TGCAGCGTTGTAAGCGGACAGGGGGTCTCTAACGGCTACACCTTC. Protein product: CSVVSGQGVSNGYTF.

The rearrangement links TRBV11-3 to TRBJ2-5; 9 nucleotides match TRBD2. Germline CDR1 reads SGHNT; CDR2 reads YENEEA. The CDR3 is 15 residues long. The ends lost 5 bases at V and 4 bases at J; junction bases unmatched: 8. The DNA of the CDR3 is TGTGCCAGCAGCGCGGGACTAGCACTGAGAGAGACCCAGTACTTC. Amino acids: CASSAGLALRETQYF.